The text below deals with one T cell receptor (beta chain). Its binding antigen is unknown. Base qualities are not recorded, but no much larger clone differs from it by a single base. Sequences LNHNV (CDR1) and YYDKDF (CDR2) are obtained from the germline V gene (reference sequence). There are 14 amino acids in the CDR3, from cysteine to phenylalanine inclusive. Of all the DNA, just the CDR3 is kept, 42 bases in frame from base 1. Trimming removed 8 bases from V and 4 bases from J, leaving 17 bases between the germline ends. Library method: the immunoSEQ multiplex PCR assay. A mixture of 60 forward primers for TCR Vbeta segments and 13 reverse primers for TCR Jbeta segments was used in the multiplex PCR. The CDR3 region of rearranged TCR beta genes was amplified from genomic DNA by a multiplex PCR assay. The amplified TCR beta libraries were sequenced on the Illumina HiSeq System as 87-base-pair reads. Concerning the study's data processing: In a later analysis, 77 million or so unique TCR beta chains were counted across the 650 to 750 repertoires, and approximately 11 million of these chains were shared by at least two donors. Raw reads were error-corrected and collapsed into unique sequences by a nearest-neighbor algorithm in which closely related sequences were merged to remove PCR and sequencing errors. V, D and J gene segments were assigned by aligning CDR3 sequences to IMGT reference sequences. For a sequence to be retained, a match of at least six nucleotides to both a V gene segment and a J gene segment was required. A rearrangement counted as productive if the CDR3 had no stop codons and remained in frame with V and J, and every other rearrangement counted as non-productive. Following IMGT convention, CDR3 was defined as the stretch from the second conserved V-encoded cysteine up to the conserved J-encoded phenylalanine. The earlier analysis of 587 of the donors excluded any sequence lacking an unambiguous match to a single V gene segment. In an earlier analysis of some 590 of the donors, a V segment was called functional when productive rearrangements were above 56.7%, and segregating when the standard deviation between donors exceeded 5%. A statistical classification framework was built for diagnosing cytomegalovirus status from the catalog of TCR beta chain sequences. A later analysis assigned V and J genes by comparing TCR nucleotide sequences with IMGT/GENE-DB human TR gene sequences. In a later analysis, CDR3 sequences and most-parsimonious VDJ recombination scenarios were assigned using the TCRdist pipeline. In a later analysis, every TCR beta chain was defined by the combination of its CDR3 amino acid sequence and its V-gene family, and reads without a unique V-gene family were dropped. To address suspected cross-contamination and a sequencing artifact, a later analysis removed approximately 600 highly shared, low-generation-probability nucleotide sequences. In a later analysis, a clonal expansion index for each public chain was calculated from normalized within-repertoire ranks of inferred template counts. In a later analysis, generation probabilities were computed using a VDJ recombination model fitted to out-of-frame rearrangements, and the results were checked against IGoR. In a later analysis, TCR-TCR, TCR-HLA and TCR-CMV co-occurrence was scored with hypergeometric tests, and a repertoire-size bias correction was applied to TCR pairs. A later analysis estimated false discovery rates by permuting HLA or CMV assignments 20 times. In a later analysis, co-occurring TCRs were grouped with DBSCAN, and TCRdist sequence similarity was added when clustering was performed within HLA-allele-positive subsets. For co-occurrence clustering, repertoires with fewer than 30,000 or more than 120,000 public chains were excluded, along with a handful of repertoires with anomalous nucleotide sharing. TCRdb limited this immuneACCESS table to in-frame rearrangements with V and J called. A share of clones is missing; checked studies link under half to unresolved V genes, and the rest is unexplained. V and J calls and clone size are those listed in that table; D and trimming were worked out from the DNA. Within this sample are about 180,000 clones, with around 75% of them counted one time only. In total, the top ten clones hold roughly 3% of the sample.

These data originate in a study of cytomegalovirus exposure and HLA in healthy donors (dated by TCRdb to the late 2010s). Regarding the research as a whole: According to an earlier analysis of 587 of the donors, 150 million to 200 million T cells yielded 117 million unique TCR beta sequences and around 280 Gb of sequence data. About 330 gigabases of sequencing data and 75 million to 85 million unique TCR sequences made up an early release that covered around 640 HLA-typed donors. Of the roughly 400 genotyped donors, 65% to 90% were placed in the genetic ancestry cluster associated with self-reported Caucasian donors. The aim of the study was to test whether cataloging public T cell receptors could identify signatures of past pathogen exposure. The study profiled the T cell repertoires of 550 to 700 subjects by immunosequencing and related them to cytomegalovirus serostatus. Along with the approximately 700-subject first cohort, a separate validation cohort of approximately 110 different subjects was used. To predict cytomegalovirus infection status, the study brought together high-throughput TCR immunosequencing, statistical association of individual TCRs with disease status, and machine learning. A later analysis re-analyzed previously published TCR beta repertoires from 550 to 700 donors and added high-resolution HLA genotyping to study TCR occurrence patterns. In the later analysis, no new phenotypic data were used to find candidate immune exposures; instead, reliance was placed on TCR beta sequences and their occurrence across donors. To decide whether each TCR beta V gene segment behaved as functional or pseudogenic, an earlier analysis of fewer than 750 of the donors relied on high-throughput TCR beta sequencing. Donor age, sex, ethnicity and CMV serostatus were collected together with the repertoire data. A later genetic analysis took genome-wide SNP genotypes for about 55% of the roughly 670 donors and used that subset as a discovery cohort. All discovery cohort repertoires had been generated on a single sequencing platform. Both class I and class II loci were covered by HLA typing, at four-digit resolution. The number of typed donors differed by locus: 629-630 for A, B, C, DRB1 and DQB1; approximately 530 for DQA1; 600 to 610 for DPA1; and around 470 for DPB1. Several DR-DQ haplotypes were treated as single units for association and clustering because of strong linkage in the cohort. On average, about 240,000 unique TCR beta nucleotide sequences were sequenced per donor among some 430 genotyped donors of the cohort, with around 19% of those sequences being non-productive.

The cohort consisted of 666 healthy bone marrow donors. All cohort members were sampled while nominally healthy, although unrecorded immune exposures were likely present. The donor was CMV seronegative and belonged to the group of more than 300 seronegative cohort members. A peripheral blood sample was provided by each donor, and peripheral blood mononuclear cells were used for TCR beta sequencing. The Qiagen DNeasy Blood Extraction Kit was used to extract genomic DNA from the blood cell samples. Paper-wide results and their limitations: In a later analysis, TCR association rates were found to vary across HLA loci, with the most associated TCRs seen for DRB1 alleles and the fewest for HLA-C alleles. The sequencing pipeline was judged likely to have produced a cluster of highly shared sequence variants as a technical artifact. According to a later analysis, most CMV-associated TCR beta chains appeared to be HLA-restricted, and the HLA associations seemed to be driven largely by CMV exposure. Cytomegalovirus status was reported to be diagnosed by the classifier with high specificity and sensitivity in both the original and validation cohorts. The study listed 150 to 200 TCR beta chains as associated with cytomegalovirus. The cohort was sequenced for TCR beta chains only, and without alpha or paired-chain data the features that could be detected were limited. Because HLA typing was unavailable for some donors at each locus, only the typed subset was used in association tests. When HLA alleles, especially DR and DQ, strongly co-occurred, TCR associations were difficult to assign to individual alleles. Correlated functional status among segregating V segments might reflect linkage disequilibrium, but an unknown experimental factor could not be ruled out. According to the authors, the approach could potentially be generalized to other disease states and immunological phenotypes. An earlier analysis of approximately 530 of the donors showed that most TCR beta V segments appeared in productive rearrangements either about 90% or about 30% of the time, which broadly matched IMGT annotations. For the cohort, immune exposure information was limited to CMV serostatus. In vitro tests confirmed that a few of the cytomegalovirus-associated TCR beta chains recognize cytomegalovirus antigens. Because counts were too low, roughly 18 rarely observed V segments, including chromosome 9 orphons, were left out of the earlier analysis of approximately 580 of the donors. A further reported finding was that TCR beta sequences accurately predicted the HLA-A and HLA-B alleles for most subjects in the first cohort. According to a later analysis, parvovirus B19, influenza, CMV and Epstein-Barr virus appeared linked to several top co-occurrence clusters. While some public TCRs were present in many individuals, most TCR sequences turned up only very rarely across donors. A later analysis found that HLA-associated TCR beta chains were more clonally expanded and had lower generation probabilities than equally common non-associated chains. A later genetic analysis reported fewer N-insertions in productive TCRs among donors in an Asian-associated ancestry cluster than the approximately 700-donor mean. The presence/absence analyses assumed that sequencing depth was roughly uniform across donors, and that assumption may not be true. The 87-base-pair reads could not distinguish some IMGT-functional V segments, including TRBV6-2 and TRBV6-3, so those segments were excluded. V-gene and J-gene trimming of TCR beta chains was associated with a missense DCLRE1C variant in a later genetic analysis, and the association was replicated in an independent cohort. At a false discovery rate of 0.05, a later analysis linked under 20,000 TCR beta sequences to specific HLA alleles.

Sequencing was performed on PBMCs. The rearranged segments are TRBV15 and TRBJ1-1, and perhaps TRBD1 as D gene, on 5 matching bases. This receptor was obtained from a male donor in good health and CMV-seronegative. DNA sequence: TGTGCCACCGGGGGGATTAGTGGGGGCACTGAAGCTTTCTTT. It is translated as CATGGISGGTEAFF.